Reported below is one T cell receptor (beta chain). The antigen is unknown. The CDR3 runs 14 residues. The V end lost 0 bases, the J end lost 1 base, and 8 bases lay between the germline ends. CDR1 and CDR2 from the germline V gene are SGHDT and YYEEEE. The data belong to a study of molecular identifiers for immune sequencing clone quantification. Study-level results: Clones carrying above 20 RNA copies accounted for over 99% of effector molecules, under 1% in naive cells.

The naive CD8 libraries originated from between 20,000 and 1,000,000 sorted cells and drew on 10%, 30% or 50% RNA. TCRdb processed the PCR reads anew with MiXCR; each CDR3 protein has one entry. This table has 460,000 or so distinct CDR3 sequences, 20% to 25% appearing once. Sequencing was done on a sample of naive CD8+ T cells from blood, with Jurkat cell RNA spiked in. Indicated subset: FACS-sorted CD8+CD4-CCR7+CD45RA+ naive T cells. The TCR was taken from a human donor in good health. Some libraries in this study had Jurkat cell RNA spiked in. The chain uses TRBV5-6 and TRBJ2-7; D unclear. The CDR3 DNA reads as TGTGCCAGCAGCTTGGCAAACCCTTCCTACGAGCAGTACTTC. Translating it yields CASSLANPSYEQYF.